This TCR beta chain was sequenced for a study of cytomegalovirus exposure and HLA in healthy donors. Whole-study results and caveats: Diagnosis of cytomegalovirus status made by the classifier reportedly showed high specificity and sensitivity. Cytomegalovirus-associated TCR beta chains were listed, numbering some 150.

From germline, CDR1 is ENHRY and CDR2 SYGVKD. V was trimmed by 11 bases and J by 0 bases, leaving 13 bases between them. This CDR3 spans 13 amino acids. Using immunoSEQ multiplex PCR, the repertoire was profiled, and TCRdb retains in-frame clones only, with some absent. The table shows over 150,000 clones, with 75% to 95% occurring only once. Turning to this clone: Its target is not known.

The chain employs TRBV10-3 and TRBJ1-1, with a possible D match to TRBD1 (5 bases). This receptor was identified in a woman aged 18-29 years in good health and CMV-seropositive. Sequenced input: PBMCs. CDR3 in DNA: TGTGCCGGCCGTCGGGACTTGAACACTGAAGCTTTCTTT. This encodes CAGRRDLNTEAFF.